This T cell receptor (beta chain) was recovered during a study of vaccination and CD4 T cells after COVID-19. On the study more broadly: Cellular stimulation was performed using overlapping spike peptides derived from SARS-CoV-2, HCoV-NL63, HCoV-OC43 and HCoV-229E.

Points from the study as a whole: Detection of a median about 90% of reactive clones in convalescent patients was confined to the period after vaccination.

The treatment was: roughly ten-day PBMC culture with coronavirus spike peptide pools or control peptides (ViraFEST assay). After expanding antigen-specific T cells with peptide pools, ViraFEST sequenced their TCRs. Notes on this clonotype: Its target is not known.

Cultured CD4+ T cell DNA underwent sequencing with the Oncomine TCR Beta short-read assay. Genomic DNA was extracted from cultured CD4+ T cells. TCRdb reprocessed the PCR reads via MiXCR and lists one record per CDR3 protein. The data show 5,000 or so distinct CDR3 sequences, 25% to 35% seen once. This CDR3 comprises 16 residues. CDR1 and CDR2 from the germline V gene are SGHAT and FQNNGV. V shed 4 bases and J shed 5 bases, with 20 bases lying between them. This sequence joins TRBV11-2 and TRBJ2-5, with D hard to call. The sample in question was CD4+ T cells from blood, cultured in vitro, obtained after SARS-CoV-2 vaccination. This TCR came from a human donor who had recovered from COVID-19. CDR3 DNA: TGTGCCAGCAGCTATAAGGCTGGTTTAGGCCGGGAGACCCAGTACTTC. Amino acid sequence: CASSYKAGLGRETQYF.